This T cell receptor (beta chain) derives from a study of human T cells and chemical hapten exposure. Study as a whole: Variation in per-sample TCR yields came mainly from small pooled library volume differences.

TCRdb analysed the RACE reads with MiXCR anew, one entry per CDR3 protein. The sample has approximately 57,000 distinct CDR3 sequences, approximately 8.6% seen once. Time point meaning: patch test 1, 2 weeks after DPC sensitization. Treatment described: therapeutic diphenylcyclopropenone sensitization with weekly scalp DPC. This CDR3 is 15 amino acids long. The V and J ends lost 4 bases and 5 bases, in that order; junction bases with no gene match: 5. Germline V gene lookup returns CDR1 MGHDK and CDR2 SYGVNS. This clonotype was picked up many times. The specimen comprised whole blood, sampled in connection with sensitization to the hapten diphenylcyclopropenone (DPC). This chain connects TRBV25-1 to TRBJ2-1, with 10 bases that match TRBD1. The TCR comes from a woman aged 40 to 55 with alopecia areata. Some clones in this sample may be carry-over from other donors' samples. The CDR3 DNA is TGTGCCAGCAGTGCGACCGGGACAGGGGACAATGAGCAGTTCTTC. Its protein product is CASSATGTGDNEQFF.